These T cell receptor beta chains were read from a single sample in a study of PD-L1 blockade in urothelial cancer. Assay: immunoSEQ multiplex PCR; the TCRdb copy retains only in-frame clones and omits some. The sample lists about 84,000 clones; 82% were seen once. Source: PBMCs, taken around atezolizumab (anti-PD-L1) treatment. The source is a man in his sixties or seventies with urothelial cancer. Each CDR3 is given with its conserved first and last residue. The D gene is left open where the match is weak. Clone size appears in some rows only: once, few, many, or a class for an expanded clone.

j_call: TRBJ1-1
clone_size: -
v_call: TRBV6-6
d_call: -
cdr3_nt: TGTGCCAGCAGTTACTCGGGGGGGGCGCGAACTGAAGCTTTCTTT
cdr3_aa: CASSYSGGARTEAFF

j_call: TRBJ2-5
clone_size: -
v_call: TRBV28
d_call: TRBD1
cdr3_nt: TGTGCCAGCAGCCGGCCGGACAGGGTTGAGACCCAGTACTTC
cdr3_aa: CASSRPDRVETQYF

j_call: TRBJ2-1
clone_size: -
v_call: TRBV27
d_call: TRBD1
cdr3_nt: TGTGCCAGCAGTCGGGGACAGGGGGCTGAGCAGTTCTTC
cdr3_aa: CASSRGQGAEQFF

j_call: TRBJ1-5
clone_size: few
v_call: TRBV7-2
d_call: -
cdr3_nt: TGTGCCAGCAGCCGACAGACAGAAGACAATCAGCCCCAGCATTTT
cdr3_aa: CASSRQTEDNQPQHF

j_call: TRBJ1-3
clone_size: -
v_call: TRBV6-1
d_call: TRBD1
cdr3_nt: TGTGCCAGCAGTGATACAGGGGAAGCTGGAAACACCATATATTTT
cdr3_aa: CASSDTGEAGNTIYF

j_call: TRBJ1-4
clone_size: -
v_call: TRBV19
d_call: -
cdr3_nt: TGTGCCAGTAGTAAAGGGGTTTTGACTAATGAAAAACTGTTTTTT
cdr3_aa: CASSKGVLTNEKLFF

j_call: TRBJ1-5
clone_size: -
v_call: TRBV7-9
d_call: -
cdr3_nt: TGTGCCAGCAGCCCCGGGGGGAATCAGCCCCAGCATTTT
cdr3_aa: CASSPGGNQPQHF

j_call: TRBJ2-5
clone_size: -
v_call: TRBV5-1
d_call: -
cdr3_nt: TGCGCCAGCAGCTTGGGGGCCCAAGAGACCCAGTACTTC
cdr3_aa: CASSLGAQETQYF

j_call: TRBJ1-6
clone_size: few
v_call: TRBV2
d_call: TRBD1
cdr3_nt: TGTGCCAGCAGTCGGGACAGGAGAAATTCACCCCTCCACTTT
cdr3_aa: CASSRDRRNSPLHF

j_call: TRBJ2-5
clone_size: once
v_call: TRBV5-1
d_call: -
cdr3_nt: TGCGCCAGCAGCCCCTCAGGGCCCTGGGATTGGACAGCGCAAGAGACCCAGTACTTC
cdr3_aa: CASSPSGPWDWTAQETQYF

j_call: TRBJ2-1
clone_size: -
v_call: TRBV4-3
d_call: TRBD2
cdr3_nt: TGCGCCAGCAGCCAAGAGTCTAGCGGGAGAGGGGGGGGCCATGAGCAGTTCTTC
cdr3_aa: CASSQESSGRGGGHEQFF

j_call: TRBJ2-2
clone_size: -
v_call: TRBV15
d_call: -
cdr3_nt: TGTGCCACCAGCAGAGATCAGGGGCCAAACACCGGGGAGCTGTTTTTT
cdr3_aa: CATSRDQGPNTGELFF

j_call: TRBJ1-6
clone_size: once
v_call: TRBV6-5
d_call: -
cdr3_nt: TGTGCCAGCAGTTTGACAGCCCTGAATTCACCCCTCCACTTT
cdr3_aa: CASSLTALNSPLHF

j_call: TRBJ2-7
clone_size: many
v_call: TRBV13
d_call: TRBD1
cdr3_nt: TGTGCCAGCAGGGTCCGGGGACAGAAAAACTACGAGCAGTACTTC
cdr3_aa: CASRVRGQKNYEQYF

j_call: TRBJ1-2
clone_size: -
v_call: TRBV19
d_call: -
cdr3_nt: TGTGCCAGTAGTACTGGACGGACATATGGCTACACCTTC
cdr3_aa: CASSTGRTYGYTF

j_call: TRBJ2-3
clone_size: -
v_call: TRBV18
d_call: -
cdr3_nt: TGTGCCAGCTCACCGGAGGGGTCCGGGGATACGCAGTATTTT
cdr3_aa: CASSPEGSGDTQYF